This T cell receptor beta chain was sequenced during a study of identical twins (dated by TCRdb to 2015 to 2016). Study-wide context: The study deep-sequenced TCR alpha and beta repertoires from monozygotic twins, unrelated adults of various ages and cord blood to test whether fetal clonotypes persist. To rule out contamination, the twin experiments were replicated at different times with different library preparation protocols. Paper-wide results and their limitations: The excess sharing between twins in beta out-of-frame sequences was weaker because fewer shared sequences reduced the signal-to-noise ratio. Because the same donors could not be followed over many years, the conclusions depended on cross-sectional statistical analysis. Out-of-frame TCR alpha sharing in monozygotic twins was systematically underestimated by recombination models, whereas sharing between unrelated individuals was in agreement with the recombination models. Compared with coincidental sharing between unrelated individuals, out-of-frame TCR alpha sequences shared between twins had an excess of sequences with low generation probability. Zero-insertion analyses could be partly confounded by invariant T cells such as MAIT and iNKT, though diverse VJ usage argued against such confounding for most clonotypes. Fewer insertions were carried by abundant cord blood beta clonotypes, a similar but weaker trend appeared in young adult naive repertoires, and no such trend appeared in memory repertoires.

Details on this clonotype: The antigen this receptor binds is unknown. No qualities accompany the bases; no much larger clone lies one base away.

Only healthy Caucasian donors were included. Using Miltenyi CD45RO+ enrichment and human naive T-cell isolation kits, memory (CD45RO+) and naive T cells were isolated from PBMC. Per the germline V gene, SNHLY is the CDR1 and FYNNEI is the CDR2. The V end loses 0 bases and the J end loses 7 bases, and a stretch of 9 bases separates them. The CDR3 goes from the cysteine to the phenylalanine over 13 residues. This entry keeps only the CDR3 DNA: 39 bases, framed from base 1. The library was obtained by 5' RACE. Sequencing was performed on an Illumina HiSeq 2000. A universal primer binding site was introduced by template switching, and a unique molecular identifier was present in the final cDNA, enabling accurate counting of TCR cDNA molecules. Specific primers in the conserved constant-segment region were used to synthesize first-strand cDNA for the TCR alpha and beta chains. Each cDNA library was double barcoded, with a SMART-Mk sample barcode plus Illumina barcodes, to control for contamination. TruSeq adapter sequences and Illumina sample barcodes were added in two successive PCR steps. The TCR alpha and beta cDNA libraries were sequenced on the Illumina HiSeq platform using custom primers. The paper's data handling went like this. MiGEC processed the raw reads to extract unique molecular identifiers, while MiXCR was used to determine the CDR3 positions. For each individual, recombination models were inferred using an EM algorithm with the repgenHMM and IGoR tools. Shared clonotypes were analyzed with the tcR package in R, and sharing was normalized by the product of cloneset sizes. Out-of-frame nonproductive sequences were analyzed to study raw recombination free of thymic and clonal selection effects. TCRdb trimmed public reads at Q25 via fastp, called clones via MiXCR and kept in-frame beta chains. Rows matching on CDR3 protein sequence are summarized as one entry with the most common DNA and genes. The V and J calls and clone size come from TCRdb's table, not from the authors' own analysis. The sample yields under 300,000 distinct CDR3 sequences; over 11% were counted once. The ten largest clones add up to approximately 10% of the sample.

The source material was memory (CD45RO+) T cells sorted from blood. Read against the paper, the sample's cell subset or site label means: CD45RO+ enriched T cells. The chain was built from TRBV2 and TRBJ1-1, with no confidently assigned D gene. The receptor was derived from a young woman in good health. CDR3 reads: CASSEAREFEAFF. The nucleotide sequence reads as follows: TGTGCCAGCAGTGAAGCGAGGGAGTTTGAAGCTTTCTTT.